Listed below are T cell receptor beta chains from one sample, sequenced in a study of cytomegalovirus exposure and HLA in healthy donors. Sequencing was performed with immunoSEQ multiplex PCR; in TCRdb, only in-frame clones are kept and a portion is missing. Here the sample spans 55,000 to 75,000 clones, 68% being singletons. Sequenced: PBMCs. These TCRs come from a man aged 40-55 years in good health and CMV-seropositive. CDR3s include the opening cysteine and the closing phenylalanine or tryptophan. A D gene is named only where the DNA matches it firmly. Some rows have no size entry. The others give once, few or many, or a class for an expanded clone.

D	V	size	J	CDR3	DNA
.	TRBV4-3	many	TRBJ2-7	CASSQDQGTPHEQYF	TGCGCCAGCAGCCAAGACCAGGGAACACCTCACGAGCAGTACTTC
.	TRBV19	.	TRBJ1-6	CASSIRGSDSPLHF	TGTGCCAGTAGTATAAGGGGTTCGGATTCACCCCTCCACTTT
TRBD1	TRBV25-1	.	TRBJ1-5	CASNPDRESQPQHF	TGTGCCAGCAACCCCGACAGGGAGTCTCAGCCCCAGCATTTT
.	TRBV27	.	TRBJ2-4	CASSPQGPRAKNIQYF	TGTGCCAGCAGTCCGCAGGGGCCGAGAGCCAAAAACATTCAGTACTTC
TRBD1	TRBV6-1	few	TRBJ2-7	CASRKPGTGVYEQYF	TGTGCCAGCAGGAAACCCGGGACAGGGGTTTACGAGCAGTACTTC
TRBD1	TRBV7-3	.	TRBJ1-1	CASSIGQGIEAFF	TGTGCCAGCAGCATAGGACAGGGGATTGAAGCTTTCTTT
.	TRBV19	.	TRBJ1-5	CASSTTGNQPQHF	TGTGCCAGTAGTACGACAGGCAATCAGCCCCAGCATTTT
TRBD1	TRBV27	once	TRBJ1-2	CASSLQGQGVAGYTF	TGTGCCAGCAGTTTACAAGGACAGGGGGTAGCTGGCTACACCTTC
.	TRBV30	once	TRBJ2-5	CAWSVSLGAETQYF	TGTGCCTGGAGTGTTTCTTTGGGGGCTGAGACCCAGTACTTC
.	TRBV11-2	.	TRBJ2-1	CASSLTGHYNEQFF	TGTGCCAGCAGCTTAACGGGTCACTACAATGAGCAGTTCTTC
TRBD2	TRBV30	.	TRBJ2-7	CAWSPRTSGRAGGQYF	TGTGCCTGGAGCCCCAGGACTAGCGGGAGGGCCGGCGGGCAGTACTTC
TRBD1	TRBV7-9	.	TRBJ2-7	CASSLEPGTGGEQYF	TGTGCCAGCAGCCTTGAACCCGGGACAGGGGGCGAGCAGTACTTC
.	TRBV5-1	.	TRBJ2-5	CASSLVAAQGETQYF	TGCGCCAGCAGCTTGGTGGCGGCACAGGGAGAGACCCAGTACTTC
TRBD1	TRBV30	.	TRBJ1-6	CAERTGSYSPLHF	TGTGCCGAACGGACAGGTAGTTATTCACCCCTCCACTTT
.	TRBV6-6	.	TRBJ2-5	CASSPGQAEGGETQYF	TGTGCCAGCAGTCCCGGGCAAGCGGAGGGGGGGGAGACCCAGTACTTC
TRBD1	TRBV11-2	.	TRBJ1-1	CASSWSGGGNTEAFF	TGTGCCAGCAGCTGGTCAGGGGGCGGTAACACTGAAGCTTTCTTT
.	TRBV2	.	TRBJ1-6	CASSSQGPGSPLHF	TGTGCCAGCAGTTCACAGGGTCCGGGTTCACCCCTCCACTTT
TRBD1	TRBV6-5	.	TRBJ1-1	CASSRTGWDTEAFF	TGTGCCAGCAGTCGGACAGGATGGGACACTGAAGCTTTCTTT
TRBD2	TRBV6-5	.	TRBJ2-7	CASSYLGGLADLEQYF	TGTGCCAGCAGTTACTTGGGGGGACTAGCGGACCTGGAGCAGTACTTC
TRBD2	TRBV7-7	.	TRBJ2-5	CASTATSGGIETQYF	TGTGCTAGCACTGCGACTAGCGGGGGAATAGAGACCCAGTACTTC
TRBD1	TRBV6-5	.	TRBJ1-5	CASSGGQGRQPQHF	TGTGCCAGCAGTGGAGGACAGGGAAGGCAGCCCCAGCATTTT
TRBD1	TRBV4-2	.	TRBJ2-2	CASSQDIRYRGLDTGELFF	TGTGCCAGCAGCCAAGATATCCGGTACAGGGGTTTGGACACCGGGGAGCTGTTTTTT
TRBD1	TRBV18	.	TRBJ2-3	CASSPVGQGAGDTQYF	TGTGCCAGCTCACCTGTGGGACAGGGGGCGGGAGATACGCAGTATTTT
.	TRBV11-3	.	TRBJ2-7	CASSLGAGDFNEQYF	TGTGCCAGCAGCTTAGGGGCAGGGGATTTCAACGAGCAGTACTTC
TRBD1	TRBV7-8	.	TRBJ2-1	CASRPDRALHLEQFF	TGTGCCAGCAGACCTGACAGGGCCCTACACTTGGAGCAGTTCTTC
.	TRBV18	.	TRBJ2-2	CASSYSITDTGELFF	TGTGCCAGCTCATACTCTATCACCGACACCGGGGAGCTGTTTTTT
.	TRBV14	few	TRBJ1-2	CASSQDRGGGNGYTF	TGTGCCAGCAGCCAAGATCGGGGAGGGGGTAATGGCTACACCTTC
.	TRBV7-2	.	TRBJ1-5	CASSRRDQPQHF	TGTGCCAGCAGCCGGAGGGATCAGCCCCAGCATTTT
.	TRBV6-5	.	TRBJ1-5	CASSSQVEPQHF	TGTGCCAGCAGTTCACAGGTTGAGCCCCAGCATTTT
TRBD2	TRBV2	.	TRBJ2-2	CASSGLAGANTGELFF	TGTGCCAGCAGTGGACTAGCGGGAGCGAACACCGGGGAGCTGTTTTTT
.	TRBV7-9	.	TRBJ2-2	CAIPLEVDTGELFF	TGTGCCATCCCTTTAGAGGTCGACACCGGGGAGCTGTTTTTT
.	TRBV20-1	.	TRBJ1-2	CSASRAGAYTF	TGCAGTGCTAGCAGGGCAGGGGCCTACACCTTC
TRBD2	TRBV5-6	.	TRBJ2-5	CASSFSTSGRQETQYF	TGTGCCAGCAGCTTTTCGACTAGCGGGAGACAAGAGACCCAGTACTTC
TRBD1	TRBV2	few	TRBJ2-1	CASNRGLNEQFF	TGTGCCAGTAACAGGGGCCTCAATGAGCAGTTCTTC
TRBD2	TRBV9	few	TRBJ2-7	CASSVGSSGGASYEQYF	TGTGCCAGCAGCGTAGGATCCAGCGGGGGGGCCTCCTACGAGCAGTACTTC
.	TRBV6-1	.	TRBJ2-7	CASSKGGVDYEQYF	TGTGCCAGCTCAAAGGGCGGGGTAGACTACGAGCAGTACTTC
.	TRBV27	once	TRBJ2-7	CASSLAGPPRYEQYF	TGTGCCAGCAGTTTGGCGGGGCCCCCGCGGTACGAGCAGTACTTC
.	TRBV2	.	TRBJ2-5	CASKSLNSGTQYF	TGTGCCAGCAAGAGCCTCAATAGCGGGACCCAGTACTTC
TRBD2	TRBV2	.	TRBJ2-2	CASSSGSFTGELFF	TGTGCCAGCAGTAGCGGGAGCTTCACCGGGGAGCTGTTTTTT
.	TRBV11-2	.	TRBJ1-4	CASSLGRGATNEKLFF	TGTGCCAGCAGCTTAGGCAGGGGTGCGACTAATGAAAAACTGTTTTTT
.	TRBV18	.	TRBJ2-7	CASSPGHRYEQYF	TGTGCCAGCTCACCGGGGCACAGATACGAGCAGTACTTC
.	TRBV4-3	.	TRBJ1-2	CASSQVGGRGYTF	TGCGCCAGCAGCCAAGTCGGAGGGCGGGGCTACACCTTC
.	TRBV7-6	.	TRBJ2-7	CASSSGVEQYF	TGTGCCAGCAGCTCAGGGGTCGAGCAGTACTTC
TRBD2	TRBV6-4	few	TRBJ2-1	CASSTGGAASYEQFF	TGTGCCAGCAGCACCGGGGGGGCCGCGAGTTATGAGCAGTTCTTC
TRBD1	TRBV30	.	TRBJ1-2	CAWSLGQGDGYTF	TGTGCCTGGAGCCTAGGACAGGGCGATGGCTACACCTTC
TRBD1	TRBV11-2	.	TRBJ1-1	CASSFKGQTQPNTEAFF	TGTGCCAGCAGCTTTAAGGGACAGACTCAACCGAACACTGAAGCTTTCTTT
.	TRBV10-3	.	TRBJ2-7	CAISPGTAYEQYF	TGTGCCATCAGTCCGGGAACTGCCTACGAGCAGTACTTC
TRBD1	TRBV4-3	.	TRBJ1-3	CASSQTTGAGNTIYF	TGCGCCAGCAGCCAGACGACAGGGGCTGGAAACACCATATATTTT
.	TRBV4-1	.	TRBJ2-5	CASSQVFSGLADQETQYF	TGCGCCAGCAGCCAAGTGTTTTCTGGCTTAGCGGACCAAGAGACCCAGTACTTC
.	TRBV4-2	.	TRBJ1-5	CASSFASAGSNQPQHF	TGTGCCAGCAGCTTTGCCTCAGCGGGGAGCAATCAGCCCCAGCATTTT
.	TRBV30	.	TRBJ2-5	CAWEPVQETQYF	TGTGCCTGGGAGCCTGTCCAAGAGACCCAGTACTTC
.	TRBV13	.	TRBJ2-3	CASSYYGRDTDTQYF	TGTGCCAGCAGCTACTATGGGCGGGACACAGATACGCAGTATTTT
TRBD1	TRBV19	.	TRBJ2-2	CASSKAPGQGDTGELFF	TGTGCCAGTAGTAAGGCCCCAGGACAGGGGGACACCGGGGAGCTGTTTTTT
TRBD2	TRBV6-1	.	TRBJ2-3	CASSAPGTSWDTQYF	TGTGCCAGCAGTGCTCCCGGGACTAGTTGGGATACGCAGTATTTT
.	TRBV5-4	.	TRBJ2-2	CASSLYGELFF	TGTGCCAGCAGCTTGTACGGGGAGCTGTTTTTT
TRBD1	TRBV2	.	TRBJ1-6	CASSERMGQQNSPLHF	TGTGCCAGCAGTGAAAGAATGGGACAGCAAAATTCACCCCTCCACTTT
.	TRBV7-2	few	TRBJ2-3	CASSLEKPGTQYF	TGTGCCAGCAGCTTAGAAAAGCCGGGTACGCAGTATTTT